The 31 T cell receptor beta chains reported below all come from one sample, sequenced in a study of blood T cell repertoires in COVID-19. The assay was immunoSEQ multiplex PCR, and TCRdb's table has in-frame clones only and misses some. In the table there are approximately 240,000 clones, 75% to 95% of which are singletons. Sequenced material: PBMCs or T cells enriched from blood (not recorded which). These TCRs come from a woman between 18 and 29 years old who had recovered from COVID-19.

The CDR3 loop reads CASSQSWDRAYGYTF. In nucleotides, the CDR3 is TGCGCCAGCAGTCAATCTTGGGACAGGGCATATGGCTACACCTTC. The chain combines TRBV23-1 with TRBJ1-2; 9 nucleotides match TRBD1. TRBV23-1 is given ORF status, its function remaining uncertain. CDR3 length equals 15 residues. The V gene end was trimmed by 0 bases and the J gene end by 5 bases; junction bases not matched to a gene: 4.

This rearrangement joins TRBV4-1 to TRBJ1-1, with 7 positions matching TRBD1. This CDR3 is 15 amino acids long. Germline CDR1 reads MGHRA; CDR2 reads YSYEKL. V trimming: 6 bases; J trimming: 3 bases; junction bases outside the gene matches: 10. The CDR3: CASSPTGTADTEAFF. CDR3 in DNA: TGCGCCAGCAGTCCCACAGGGACAGCAGACACTGAAGCTTTCTTT.

The table lists this clone with a count of one. Its ends do not fully match the called genes, so a read error is possible. The chain links TRBV7-9 to TRBJ1-3; D is ambiguous. From germline, CDR1 is SEHNR and CDR2 FQNEAQ (reference sequence). The CDR3 has 16 residues. The CDR3, as DNA: TGTGCCAGCAACTTAGCGGAGTTAGTGACTGGAAACACCATATATTTT. Its protein is CASNLAELVTGNTIYF.

The chain couples TRBV2 to TRBJ1-2; a possible D gene is TRBD1 (5 bases). Germline V gene sequence: CDR1 SNHLY, CDR2 FYNNEI. The V end lost 0 bases, the J end lost 5 bases, and 13 bases lay between the germline ends. This CDR3 contains 15 residues. The CDR3 DNA reads as TGTGCCAGCAGTGAAGCGGGTAGGGGTTCTTATGGCTACACCTTC. Its translation is CASSEAGRGSYGYTF.

This clone was recorded a few times. This chain links TRBV7-2 with TRBJ1-1, with D unresolved. Trimming took off 5 bases at V and 5 bases at J, with 21 bases between the two ends. The CDR3 is 16 amino acids. The germline V gene encodes CDR1 SGHTA and CDR2 FQGNSA. The DNA for the CDR3 is TGTGCCAGCAGCCCCCCCGCCAAAGCGGGCACGACTGAAGCTTTCTTT. This encodes CASSPPAKAGTTEAFF.

The chain employs TRBV5-6 and TRBJ2-1; 7 bases agree with TRBD2. The V segment lost 0 bases and the J segment 0 bases; nucleotides outside the gene matches: 6. Germline CDR1 reads SGHDT; CDR2 reads YYEEEE. The CDR3 extends over 17 amino acids. Here the CDR3 reads CASSLGGGTYSYNEQFF. The CDR3 nucleotides read TGTGCCAGCAGCTTGGGGGGAGGGACTTACTCCTACAATGAGCAGTTCTTC.

The chain has TRBV5-1 and TRBJ2-1; perhaps TRBD2 as D (6 bases). Germline V CDR1 and CDR2: SGHRS, YFSETQ. CDR3 size: 15 residues. The V gene lost 7 bases and the J gene lost 6 bases, with 20 bases spanning the gap. The CDR3 protein is CASALAGGAPNEQFF. The CDR3 region has the DNA TGCGCCAGCGCCCTCGCGGGCGGGGCACCCAATGAGCAGTTCTTC.

This chain links TRBV5-6 with TRBJ1-1; D is ambiguous. This CDR3 is 13 amino acids long. From germline, CDR1 is SGHDT and CDR2 YYEEEE. The ends were cut back, 2 bases at V and 4 bases at J, with 9 bases in the middle. CDR3 in amino acids: CASSFVAGTEAFF. CDR3 nucleotides: TGTGCCAGCAGCTTTGTGGCGGGCACTGAAGCTTTCTTT.

This rearrangement joins TRBV19 to TRBJ1-6; D may be TRBD1 (6 bases). Germline CDR1 is LNHDA and CDR2 is SQIVND (reference sequence). This CDR3 has 12 amino acids. The CDR3 sequence: CAAGGANSPLHF. CDR3 bases: TGTGCTGCCGGGGGGGCTAATTCACCCCTCCACTTT.

The chain combines TRBV2 with TRBJ1-5; D is uncertain. Trimming removed 1 base at V and 4 bases at J, with 8 bases between. CDR3 length equals 14 residues. The germline gives CDR1 SNHLY, CDR2 FYNNEI. The CDR3, as DNA: TGTGCCAGCAGTGAAGATGCGGGGAATCAGCCCCAGCATTTT. Protein sequence: CASSEDAGNQPQHF.

The chain links TRBV27 to TRBJ2-7; D unresolved. Trimming removed 9 bases at V and 5 bases at J, with 14 bases between. This CDR3 is 12 amino acids long. CDR1 and CDR2 (germline): MNHEY, SMNVEV (reference sequence). CDR3 region: CARYQKPDEQYF. Here the CDR3 DNA reads TGTGCCAGGTACCAAAAACCGGACGAGCAGTACTTC.

The chain combines TRBV29-1 with TRBJ1-1, with D possibly matching TRBD1 (6 bases). Deletions cut 6 bases from V and 5 bases from J, with 13 bases between. The CDR3 spans 12 residues. The germline V gene encodes CDR1 SQVTM and CDR2 ANQGSEA. CDR3 loop: CSVQGPWTEAFF. CDR3 nucleotide sequence: TGCAGCGTGCAGGGGCCGTGGACTGAAGCTTTCTTT. Variable domain in full (rest from reference TRBV29-1 and TRBJ1-1): SAVISQKPSRDICQRGTSLTIQCQVDSQVTMMFWYRQQPGQSLTLIATANQGSEATYESGFVIDKFPISRPNLTFSTLTVSNMSPEDSSIYLCSVQGPWTEAFFGQGTRLTVV.

Regarding this clone: Relative to the germline gene, one junction end is altered; a read error may explain this. The chain uses TRBV5-1 and TRBJ2-7; 8 bases align to TRBD1. The CDR3 consists of 12 residues. Germline CDR1 reads SGHRS; CDR2 reads YFSETQ. The CDR3 loop is CASSLGQGTVTF. CDR3 nucleotide sequence: TGCGCCAGCAGCCTCGGACAGGGTACTGTCACCTTC.

The J gene is TRBJ1-5, the V gene TRBV2; D is uncertain. Between the trimmed V and J ends, which lost 4 bases and 0 bases, there was a span of 4 bases. Germline CDR1 and CDR2: SNHLY and FYNNEI. This CDR3 spans 13 amino acids. CDR3 amino acids: CASSVSSNQPQHF. Here the CDR3 DNA reads TGTGCCAGCAGTGTTAGTAGCAATCAGCCCCAGCATTTT.

V usage is TRBV2 and J usage is TRBJ1-1; D is uncertain. Trimming cost V 6 bases and J 7 bases, with 12 bases left between them. This CDR3 region has 12 residues. Germline V gene lookup returns CDR1 SNHLY and CDR2 FYNNEI. Written as DNA, the CDR3 is TGTGCCAGCAGAATTGAGGTCATTGAAGCTTTCTTT. Translated, it gives CASRIEVIEAFF. Filled out from reference TRBV2 and TRBJ1-1, the complete variable domain reads EPEVTQTPSHQVTQMGQEVILRCVPISNHLYFYWYRQILGQKVEFLVSFYNNEISEKSEIFDDQFSVERPDGSNFTLKIRSTKLEDSAMYFCASRIEVIEAFFGQGTRLTVV.

V gene TRBV5-5 combines with J gene TRBJ2-1, with D possibly TRBD1 on 6 matching bases. The V end was cut by 2 bases, the J end by 9 bases, with 12 bases between. CDR1 and CDR2 from the germline V gene are SGHKS and YYEKEE (reference sequence). The CDR3 length is 13 residues. The CDR3 region has the DNA TGTGCCAGCAGCTTTACAGGGTTAGGTGAGCAGTTCTTC. This encodes CASSFTGLGEQFF.

The chain couples TRBV7-9 to TRBJ2-7, with TRBD1 matching 11 bases. Unmatched junction bases numbered 4, after V lost 4 bases and J lost 5 bases. Germline V gives CDR1 SEHNR, CDR2 FQNEAQ (reference sequence). The CDR3 runs 14 residues. The CDR3 here is CASSWGQGVDEQYF. CDR3 nucleotides: TGTGCCAGCAGCTGGGGACAGGGGGTGGACGAGCAGTACTTC.

The rearrangement links TRBV7-6 to TRBJ2-5, with 7 bases identical to TRBD1. Germline CDR1 and CDR2: SGHVS and FNYEAQ. The CDR3 has 15 amino acids. V dropped 7 bases and J dropped 5; count of bases not matched to a gene: 13. CDR3 in DNA: TGTGCCAGCACCGCCCGGGGACAGTTCGGGGAGACCCAGTACTTC. Its translation: CASTARGQFGETQYF.

As concerns this clone: The junction does not match germline at one end; this may be a read error. The rearrangement links TRBV19 to TRBJ2-1; 11 bases are shared with TRBD1. The CDR3 length is 16 residues. Germline values: CDR1 LNHDA, CDR2 SQIVND (reference sequence). The CDR3 DNA reads as TGTGCCAGTACTATACCCCGGACAGGGGGCATCAATGAGCAGTTCTTC. It specifies CASTIPRTGGINEQFF.

The rearrangement joins TRBV6-2 or TRBV6-3 to TRBJ2-7, with D possibly being TRBD1 (5 bases). Germline assignment: CDR1 MNHEY and CDR2 SVGEGT. The V end was cut by 0 bases, the J end by 0 bases, with 15 bases between. The CDR3 is made up of 17 amino acids. In DNA form, the CDR3 reads TGTGCCAGCAGTTACTCGACGGGTAACAGGTTCTCCTACGAGCAGTACTTC. Translating it yields CASSYSTGNRFSYEQYF.

The chain links TRBV12-3 or TRBV12-4 to TRBJ1-5; D possibly corresponds to TRBD1 (6 bases). The V and J ends lost 7 bases and 2 bases respectively, with 6 bases between them. The CDR3 spans 12 residues. In nucleotides, the CDR3 is TGTGCCAGCACAGGGGGCAATCAGCCCCAGCATTTT. Its translation: CASTGGNQPQHF.

The chain recombines TRBV2 with TRBJ2-1, with 8 nucleotides matching TRBD1. The junction had 14 bases not matched to a gene; V was cut back by 1 base and J by 3 bases. The CDR3 contains 19 residues. The germline V gene has CDR1 SNHLY and CDR2 FYNNEI. The CDR3 protein is CASSEENVRLGTGYNEQFF. The CDR3 DNA sequence: TGTGCCAGCAGTGAAGAAAATGTCCGGTTAGGGACAGGCTACAATGAGCAGTTCTTC.

This chain joins TRBV27 and TRBJ2-2; D not resolved. The germline CDR1 and CDR2 sequences are MNHEY and SMNVEV (reference sequence). Trimming pared 3 bases from V and 0 bases from J, leaving 11 bases between. This CDR3 region has 16 residues. This chain's CDR3 is CASSFFPEPNTGELFF. Written as DNA, the CDR3 is TGTGCCAGCAGTTTCTTCCCTGAGCCGAACACCGGGGAGCTGTTTTTT.

This clone was seen once. This sequence joins TRBV5-1 and TRBJ2-2; possibly TRBD1 for D (6 bases). Germline V gene data show CDR1 as SGHRS and CDR2 as YFSETQ. Trimming left V 2 bases short and J 1 base short, with 9 bases between. The CDR3 is 15 amino acids. The CDR3 here is CASSFLQGNTGELFF. DNA for the CDR3: TGCGCCAGCAGCTTCTTACAGGGGAACACCGGGGAGCTGTTTTTT.

This rearrangement joins TRBV20-1 to TRBJ2-5; D is unresolved. From germline, CDR1 is DFQATT and CDR2 SNEGSKA (reference sequence). The V end lost 6 bases, the J end lost 1 base, and 6 bases lay between the germline ends. This CDR3 has 11 residues. Here the CDR3 DNA reads TGCAGTGCCGAGGCCCAAGAGACCCAGTACTTC. Its protein is CSAEAQETQYF.

The chain recombines TRBV7-6 with TRBJ1-1, with D unclear. V was trimmed by 0 bases and J by 7 bases, leaving 9 bases between them. The CDR3 runs 13 residues. Germline V gene sequence: CDR1 SGHVS, CDR2 FNYEAQ. The CDR3 reads CASSLARAGEAFF. CDR3 nucleotides: TGTGCCAGCAGCTTAGCGAGGGCAGGTGAAGCTTTCTTT.

This clone was seen only once. The rearrangement joins TRBV10-3 to TRBJ2-3, with TRBD2 as a possible D gene (6 bases). V was clipped by 7 bases and J by 1 base, with 9 bases between them. CDR3 length equals 13 residues. CDR1 and CDR2 from the germline V gene are ENHRY and SYGVKD. The CDR3: CAIKGGGTDTQYF. Here the CDR3 DNA reads TGTGCCATCAAAGGCGGGGGCACAGATACGCAGTATTTT.

This chain joins TRBV4-2 and TRBJ2-2, with a possible D match to TRBD2 (5 bases). CDR1 is LGHNA and CDR2 is YNFKEQ in the germline V gene. Trimming left V 3 bases short and J 8 bases short, with 13 bases between. CDR3 size: 14 residues. The CDR3 loop reads CASSHRGSEGELFF. The DNA of the CDR3 is TGTGCCAGCAGCCACCGGGGTTCCGAGGGGGAGCTGTTTTTT.

The CDR3 is CASSIPFLQGEHVYGYTF. The CDR3 DNA is TGTGCCAGTAGTATCCCCTTCCTCCAGGGGGAGCACGTATATGGCTACACCTTC. V usage is TRBV19 and J usage is TRBJ1-2; 7 bases align to TRBD1. This CDR3 has 18 residues. The germline gives CDR1 LNHDA, CDR2 SQIVND (reference sequence). J was trimmed by 5 bases and V by 3 bases; bases with no gene match: 18.

V gene TRBV3-1 (or the pseudogene TRBV3-2) combines with J gene TRBJ2-7, with D uncertain. The CDR3 contains 13 residues. V was clipped by 4 bases and J by 3 bases, with 10 bases between them. Germline V CDR1 and CDR2: LGHDT, YNNKEL (reference sequence). The CDR3 sequence: CASSLYNHYEQYF. The CDR3 DNA is TGTGCCAGCAGCCTATACAATCACTACGAGCAGTACTTC.

The CDR3 sequence: CASSLPGRPSDTQYF. CDR3 coding DNA: TGTGCCAGCAGCTTACCCGGGAGGCCGTCGGATACGCAGTATTTT. The chain is built from TRBV7-2 and TRBJ2-3; TRBD2 agrees at 7 bases. The length of the CDR3 is 15 residues. The ends lost 2 bases at V and 6 bases at J; junction bases unmatched: 8. Germline V lookup: CDR1 SGHTA, CDR2 FQGNSA.